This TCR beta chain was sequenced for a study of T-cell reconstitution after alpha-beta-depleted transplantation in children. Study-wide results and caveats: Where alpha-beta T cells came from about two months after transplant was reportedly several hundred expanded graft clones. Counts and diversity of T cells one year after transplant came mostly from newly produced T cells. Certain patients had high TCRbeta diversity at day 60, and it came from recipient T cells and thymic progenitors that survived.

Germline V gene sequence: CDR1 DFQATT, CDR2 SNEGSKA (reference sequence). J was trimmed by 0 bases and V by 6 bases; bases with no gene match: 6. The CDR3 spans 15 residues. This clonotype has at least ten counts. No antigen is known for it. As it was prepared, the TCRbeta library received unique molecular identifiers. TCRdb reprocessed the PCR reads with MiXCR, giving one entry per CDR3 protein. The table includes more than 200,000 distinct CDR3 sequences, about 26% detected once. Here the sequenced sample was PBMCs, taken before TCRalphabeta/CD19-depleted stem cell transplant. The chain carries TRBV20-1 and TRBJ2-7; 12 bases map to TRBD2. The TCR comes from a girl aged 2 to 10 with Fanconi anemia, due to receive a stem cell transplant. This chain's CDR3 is CSAAGLAGNSYEQYF. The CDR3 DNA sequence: TGCAGTGCCGCGGGACTAGCGGGTAACTCCTACGAGCAGTACTTC.